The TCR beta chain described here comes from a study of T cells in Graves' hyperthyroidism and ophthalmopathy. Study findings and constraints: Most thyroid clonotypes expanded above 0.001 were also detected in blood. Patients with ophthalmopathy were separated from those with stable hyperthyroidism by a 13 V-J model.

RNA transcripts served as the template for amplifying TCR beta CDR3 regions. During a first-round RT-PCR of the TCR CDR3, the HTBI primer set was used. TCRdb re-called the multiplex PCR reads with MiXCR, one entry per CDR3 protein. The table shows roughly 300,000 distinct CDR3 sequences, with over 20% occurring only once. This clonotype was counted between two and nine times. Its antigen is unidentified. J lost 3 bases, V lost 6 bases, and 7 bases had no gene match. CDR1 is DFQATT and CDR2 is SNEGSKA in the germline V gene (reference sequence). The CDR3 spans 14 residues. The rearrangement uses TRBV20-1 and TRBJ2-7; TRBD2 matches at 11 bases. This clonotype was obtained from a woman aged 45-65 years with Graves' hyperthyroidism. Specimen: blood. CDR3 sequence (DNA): TGCAGTGCAAATCGACTAGCGGGACACTACGAGCAGTACTTC. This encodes CSANRLAGHYEQYF.